The clone carrying this TCR beta chain was counted a single time. This sample was included in a study of control samples from healthy donors and cancer patients. Produced via immunoSEQ multiplex PCR; TCRdb's table is partial and in-frame only. Here the sample spans 150,000 to 200,000 clones, 70% to 90% being singletons. Germline V CDR1 and CDR2: SGHTA, FQGNSA. The V and J ends lost 2 bases and 3 bases respectively, with 18 bases between them. CDR3 size: 17 residues. This sequence was found in a man aged 25 to 40 in good health. The chain couples TRBV7-2 to TRBJ2-3, with a tentative D call TRBD1 (6 bases). Material for sequencing was blood. The DNA for the CDR3 is TGTGCCAGCAGCTTAATTTTAGGGGGAAGGAAGACAGATACGCAGTATTTT. It is translated as CASSLILGGRKTDTQYF.